These 3 T cell receptor beta chains came from one sample sequenced in a study of STAT5B mutations in CD4+ large granular lymphocyte leukemia. Sequencing used immunoSEQ multiplex PCR; TCRdb keeps in-frame clones, though not all of them. The table shows about 35,000 clones, with over 60% occurring only once. Material for sequencing was CD4+ T cells from blood buffy coats. Receptors originate from a human donor in good health.

The rearrangement joins TRBV4-2 to TRBJ2-5, with 11 bases identical to TRBD1. Judging by the DNA end, TRBJ2-7 fits better; the J call may be wrong. CDR1 LGHNA and CDR2 YNFKEQ come from the germline V gene. This CDR3 region has 16 residues. CDR3 sequence reads: CASSQDHGQGAYEQYF. Written as DNA, the CDR3 is TGTGCCAGCAGCCAAGATCACGGACAGGGGGCTTACGAGCAGTACTTC.

The V call is TRBV19, the J call TRBJ1-1, with a possible D match to TRBD1 (5 bases). CDR3 length: 14 amino acids. Trimming stripped 4 bases from V and 1 base from J, with 10 bases between. Germline assignment: CDR1 LNHDA and CDR2 SQIVND (reference sequence). CDR3 residues: CASSTGRWNTEAFF. CDR3 bases: TGTGCCAGTAGTACGGGACGGTGGAACACTGAAGCTTTCTTT. Variable domain in full (rest from reference TRBV19 and TRBJ1-1): DGGITQSPKYLFRKEGQNVTLSCEQNLNHDAMYWYRQDPGQGLRLIYYSQIVNDFQKGDIAEGYSVSREKKESFPLTVTSAQKNPTAFYLCASSTGRWNTEAFFGQGTRLTVV.

This clone came up once. The chain has TRBV19 and TRBJ1-5; possibly TRBD1 for D (6 bases). The length of the CDR3 is 15 residues. Between the trimmed V and J ends, which lost 7 bases and 2 bases, there was a span of 15 bases. Germline assignment: CDR1 LNHDA and CDR2 SQIVND (reference sequence). DNA for the CDR3: TGTGCCAGTACTACAGGGATATACGGCAATCAGCCCCAGCATTTT. Translating it yields CASTTGIYGNQPQHF. Combining the CDR3 with reference TRBV19 and TRBJ1-5 gives the whole variable domain DGGITQSPKYLFRKEGQNVTLSCEQNLNHDAMYWYRQDPGQGLRLIYYSQIVNDFQKGDIAEGYSVSREKKESFPLTVTSAQKNPTAFYLCASTTGIYGNQPQHFGDGTRLSIL.